The present entry profiles one TCR beta chain with its context. Its antigen is still unknown. This sample stems from a study of cytomegalovirus exposure and HLA in healthy donors. Findings and limits, study-wide: According to reports, the classifier identified cytomegalovirus status with high specificity and sensitivity. Sequencing probably produced one cluster of sequence variants that were highly shared. Generally TCR sequences proved uncommon, though certain public TCRs appeared in numerous donors.

This CDR3 contains 11 residues. CDR1 and CDR2 from the germline V gene are DFQATT and SNEGSKA (reference sequence). The V end was cut by 0 bases, the J end by 8 bases, with 8 bases between. The PCR contained 60 Vbeta and 13 Jbeta primers. This table comes from immunoSEQ multiplex PCR, and its TCRdb copy is limited to in-frame clones, with some not included. Of 150,000 to 200,000 clones in the sample, about 76% were seen once. These donors, healthy bone marrow donors, were studied. The receptor was isolated from a female donor in good health and CMV-seronegative. V is TRBV20-1 and J is TRBJ2-7, with D unresolved. Sequenced: PBMCs. The CDR3 loop is CSARDSSKQYF. In DNA, the CDR3 is TGCAGTGCTAGAGATTCGTCTAAGCAGTACTTC.